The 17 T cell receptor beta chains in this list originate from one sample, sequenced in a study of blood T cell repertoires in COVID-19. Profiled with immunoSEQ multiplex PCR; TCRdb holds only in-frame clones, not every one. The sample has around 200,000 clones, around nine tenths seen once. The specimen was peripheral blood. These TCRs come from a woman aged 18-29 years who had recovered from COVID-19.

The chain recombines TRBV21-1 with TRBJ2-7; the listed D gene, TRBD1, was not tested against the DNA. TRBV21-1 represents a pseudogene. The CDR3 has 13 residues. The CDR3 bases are TGTGCCAGCCCGGGTACAGGGGGCAACGAGCAGTACGTC. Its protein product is CASPGTGGNEQYV.

As DNA, the CDR3 is TGTGCCAGCAGCGTAGACCCAGGTTTGAATAGCAATCAGCCCCAGCATTTT. Protein sequence: CASSVDPGLNSNQPQHF. The genes are TRBV9 and TRBJ1-5; D is undetermined. V dropped 0 bases and J dropped 0 bases, with 13 bases sitting between them. CDR3 length equals 17 residues. Germline V lookup: CDR1 SGDLS, CDR2 YYNGEE.

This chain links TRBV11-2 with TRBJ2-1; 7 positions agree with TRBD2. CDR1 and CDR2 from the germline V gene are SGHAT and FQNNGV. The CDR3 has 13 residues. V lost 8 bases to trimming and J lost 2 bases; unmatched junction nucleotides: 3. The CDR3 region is CASGGDTYNEQFF. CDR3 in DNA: TGTGCCAGCGGGGGGGATACCTACAATGAGCAGTTCTTC.

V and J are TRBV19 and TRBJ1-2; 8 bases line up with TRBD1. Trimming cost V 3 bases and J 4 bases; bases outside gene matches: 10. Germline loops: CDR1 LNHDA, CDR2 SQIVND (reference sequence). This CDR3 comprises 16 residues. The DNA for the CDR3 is TGTGCCAGTAGTATTGGGACAGGTCTTCTTCTCTATGGCTACACCTTC. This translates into CASSIGTGLLLYGYTF. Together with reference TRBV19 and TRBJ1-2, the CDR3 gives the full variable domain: DGGITQSPKYLFRKEGQNVTLSCEQNLNHDAMYWYRQDPGQGLRLIYYSQIVNDFQKGDIAEGYSVSREKKESFPLTVTSAQKNPTAFYLCASSIGTGLLLYGYTFGSGTRLTVV.

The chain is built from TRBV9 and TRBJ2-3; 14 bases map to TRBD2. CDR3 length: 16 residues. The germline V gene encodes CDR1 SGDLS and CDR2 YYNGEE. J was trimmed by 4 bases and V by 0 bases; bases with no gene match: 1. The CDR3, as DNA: TGTGCCAGCAGCGTAGGACTAGCGGGAGGGGCAGATACGCAGTATTTT. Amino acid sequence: CASSVGLAGGADTQYF. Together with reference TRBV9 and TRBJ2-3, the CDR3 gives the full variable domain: DSGVTQTPKHLITATGQRVTLRCSPRSGDLSVYWYQQSLDQGLQFLIQYYNGEERAKGNILERFSAQQFPDLHSELNLSSLELGDSALYFCASSVGLAGGADTQYFGPGTRLTVL.

The CDR3 here is CASSSTGNQPQHF. CDR3 nucleotide sequence: TGTGCCAGCAGTTCCACAGGAAATCAGCCCCAGCATTTT. The chain recombines TRBV25-1 with TRBJ1-5; a possible D gene is TRBD1 (5 bases). Germline CDR1 is MGHDK and CDR2 is SYGVNS. The CDR3 length is 13 residues. Between the trimmed V and J ends, which lost 5 bases and 4 bases, there was a span of 9 bases.

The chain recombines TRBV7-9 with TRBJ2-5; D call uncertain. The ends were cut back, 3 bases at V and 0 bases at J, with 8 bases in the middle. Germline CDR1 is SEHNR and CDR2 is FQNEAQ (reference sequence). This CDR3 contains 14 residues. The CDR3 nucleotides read TGTGCCAGCAGCTTTTGGCCAAACCAAGAGACCCAGTACTTC. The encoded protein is CASSFWPNQETQYF.

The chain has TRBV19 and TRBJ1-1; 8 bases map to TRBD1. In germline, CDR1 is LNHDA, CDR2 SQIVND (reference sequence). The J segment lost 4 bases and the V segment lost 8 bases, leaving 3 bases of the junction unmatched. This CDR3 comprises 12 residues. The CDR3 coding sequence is TGTGCCAGTGATACAGGGGGCACTGAAGCTTTCTTT. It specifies CASDTGGTEAFF.

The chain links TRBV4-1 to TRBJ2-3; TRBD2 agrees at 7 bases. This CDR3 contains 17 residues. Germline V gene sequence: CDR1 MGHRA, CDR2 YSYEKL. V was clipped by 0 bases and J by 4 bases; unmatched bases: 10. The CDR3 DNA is TGCGCCAGCAGCCAAGATTGGGCTAGCGGCCCCGCAGATACGCAGTATTTT. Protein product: CASSQDWASGPADTQYF.

CDR3 in amino acids: CASSSLGQGSYNEQFF. CDR3 sequence (DNA): TGTGCCAGCAGCTCCCTCGGGCAGGGTTCCTACAATGAGCAGTTCTTC. The chain links TRBV11-2 to TRBJ2-1; possible D gene TRBD1, 5 bases. There are 16 residues in the CDR3. CDR1 and CDR2 (germline): SGHAT, FQNNGV. The V and J ends lost 4 bases and 1 base respectively, with 14 bases between them.

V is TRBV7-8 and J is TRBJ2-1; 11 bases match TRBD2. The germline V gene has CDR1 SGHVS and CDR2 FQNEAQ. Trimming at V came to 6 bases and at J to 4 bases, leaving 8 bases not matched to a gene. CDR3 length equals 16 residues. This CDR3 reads CASSPTGLAVYNEQFF. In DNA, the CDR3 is TGTGCCAGCAGTCCAACGGGACTAGCGGTGTACAATGAGCAGTTCTTC.

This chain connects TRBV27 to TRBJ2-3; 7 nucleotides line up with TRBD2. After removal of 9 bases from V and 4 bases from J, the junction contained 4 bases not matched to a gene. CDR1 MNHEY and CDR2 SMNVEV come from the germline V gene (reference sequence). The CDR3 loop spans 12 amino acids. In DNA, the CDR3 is TGTGCCAGTCAACGGGGGGCAGATACGCAGTATTTT. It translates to CASQRGADTQYF.

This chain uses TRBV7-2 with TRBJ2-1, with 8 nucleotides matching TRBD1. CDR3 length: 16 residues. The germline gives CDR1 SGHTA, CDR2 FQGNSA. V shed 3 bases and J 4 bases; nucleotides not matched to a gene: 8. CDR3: CASSFGWTGKYNEQFF. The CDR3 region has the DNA TGTGCCAGCAGCTTCGGATGGACAGGGAAATACAATGAGCAGTTCTTC.

CDR3: CASSQDPAGTDPYNEQFF. CDR3 sequence (DNA): TGCGCCAGCAGCCAAGACCCCGCCGGGACAGATCCCTACAATGAGCAGTTCTTC. V gene TRBV4-3 combines with J gene TRBJ2-1; TRBD1 matches at 7 bases. Germline V gene sequence: CDR1 LGHNA, CDR2 YSLEER. Trimming at V came to 0 bases and at J to 2 bases, leaving 10 bases not matched to a gene. The CDR3 consists of 18 residues.

CDR3: CASRLRQGRTEAFF. The CDR3 DNA reads TGCGCCAGCAGATTACGACAGGGAAGGACTGAAGCTTTCTTT. The chain employs TRBV5-1 and TRBJ1-1, with 7 bases identical to TRBD1. This CDR3 spans 14 amino acids. Germline V gene data show CDR1 as SGHRS and CDR2 as YFSETQ. V trimming: 5 bases; J trimming: 5 bases; junction bases outside the gene matches: 9.

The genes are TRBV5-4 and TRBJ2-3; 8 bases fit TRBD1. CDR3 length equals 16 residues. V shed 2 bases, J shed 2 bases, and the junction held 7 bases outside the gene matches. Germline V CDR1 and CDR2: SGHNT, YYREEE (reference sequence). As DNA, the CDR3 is TGTGCCAGCAGCTTAAAACAGGGGGTAGACACAGATACGCAGTATTTT. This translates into CASSLKQGVDTDTQYF.

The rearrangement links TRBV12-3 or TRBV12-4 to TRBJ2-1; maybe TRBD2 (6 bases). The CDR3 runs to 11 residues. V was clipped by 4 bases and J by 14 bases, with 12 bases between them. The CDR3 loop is CASSSLAQEFF. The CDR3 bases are TGTGCCAGCAGTTCACTAGCTCAGGAGTTCTTC.